This T cell receptor (beta chain) emerged from a study of blood T cell repertoires in COVID-19. About the study: The samples span acute and convalescent COVID-19 from the United States, Italy and Spain. In each case, the material was cDNA or gDNA derived from T cells, B-cell-depleted T cells, or PBMCs.

In the original analysis: Amplification of reference gene primers provided the estimated nucleated cell counts. Generated by immunoSEQ multiplex PCR, the TCRdb table keeps only in-frame clones and is missing some. Clone size and V and J calls were adopted from that table, with D and trimming inferred from the DNA. The repertoire holds about 270,000 clones, with roughly 86% as singletons. Looked up from germline, CDR1 is LNHDA and CDR2 is SQIVND (reference sequence). V shed 10 bases and J 7 bases; nucleotides not matched to a gene: 7. CDR3 length: 13 residues. The receptor comes from a man between 40 and 49 years old with active or convalescent COVID-19. The specimen sequenced was peripheral blood. The chain carries TRBV19 and TRBJ1-5; TRBD1 agrees at 10 bases. The DNA of the CDR3 is TGTGCCACCCGGGACAGGGGAGTCCAGCCCCAGCATTTT. This sequence encodes CATRDRGVQPQHF.